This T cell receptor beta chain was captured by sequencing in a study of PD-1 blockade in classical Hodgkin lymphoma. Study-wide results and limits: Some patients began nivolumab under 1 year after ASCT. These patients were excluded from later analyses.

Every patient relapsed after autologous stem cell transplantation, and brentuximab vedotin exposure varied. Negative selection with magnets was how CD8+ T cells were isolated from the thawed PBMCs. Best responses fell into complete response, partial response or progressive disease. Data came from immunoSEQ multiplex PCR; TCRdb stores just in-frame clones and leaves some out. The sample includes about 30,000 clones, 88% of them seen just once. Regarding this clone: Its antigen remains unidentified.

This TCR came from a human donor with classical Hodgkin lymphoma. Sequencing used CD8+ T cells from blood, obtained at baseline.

The CDR3 loop is CASSLVDRVGETQYF. The CDR3 region has the DNA TGTGCCAGCAGCTTGGTGGACAGGGTTGGGGAGACCCAGTACTTC. This sequence joins TRBV7-2 and TRBJ2-5; TRBD1 matches 8 bases. This CDR3 spans 15 amino acids. V lost 3 bases and J lost 5; bases outside the gene matches: 8. Germline V gene lookup returns CDR1 SGHTA and CDR2 FQGNSA.